The 12 T cell receptor beta chains given below trace back to one sample, sequenced in a study of shared clonotypes between healthy human individuals. Some clones are missing from TCRdb's copy, which holds only in-frame ones; the method was immunoSEQ multiplex PCR. The sample holds a few million clones, around 94% seen once. The sample comprised naive CD4+ T cells sorted from blood. This sample's subset: CD45RA+ positively selected. The receptor source for this set is a man between 18 and 35 years old in good health.

About this clone: At one of its ends the junction is not consistent with the germline gene, which may arise from a read error. The same CDR3 arises from other DNA sequences in this sample as well. The V call is TRBV7-7, the J call TRBJ2-5; 11 bases fit TRBD2. CDR3 size: 14 residues. Germline-derived CDR1 and CDR2 are SSHAT and FNYEAQ (reference sequence). The DNA of the CDR3 is TGTGCTAGCAGCCCTGGACTAGCGGGAGAGACCCAGTACTTC. Amino acid sequence: CASSPGLAGETQYF.

The V call is TRBV9, the J call TRBJ2-3; D ambiguous. Germline V CDR1 and CDR2: SGDLS, YYNGEE. V dropped 4 bases and J dropped 3 bases, with 18 bases sitting between them. The CDR3 consists of 16 residues. This chain's CDR3 is CASSPSVGFGTDTQYF. The CDR3 coding sequence is TGTGCCAGCAGCCCGTCAGTAGGCTTTGGGACAGATACGCAGTATTTT.

This clone was seen a single time. V is TRBV4-3 and J is TRBJ2-7; TRBD1 agrees at 12 bases. Trimming at V came to 0 bases and at J to 5 bases, leaving 11 bases not matched to a gene. This CDR3 has 18 residues. The V gene's germline CDR1 is LGHNA and CDR2 YSLEER. In DNA, the CDR3 is TGCGCCAGCAGCCAAGATTCGGGACAGGGGGCGCGAGGTAACGAGCAGTACTTC. This gives the protein CASSQDSGQGARGNEQYF.

The gene calls are TRBV6-6 and TRBJ1-6; 7 bases line up with TRBD1. With V trimmed by 7 bases and J by 7 bases, 10 bases remained unmatched. CDR3 size: 15 residues. From germline, CDR1 is MNHNY and CDR2 SVGAGI (reference sequence). CDR3 coding DNA: TGTGCCAGCAAGGGAGGGACAGCTGGCAATTCACCCCTCCACTTT. Protein: CASKGGTAGNSPLHF.

The chain employs TRBV10-3 and TRBJ1-5; D is possibly TRBD1 (5 bases). V lost 2 bases and J 7 bases, leaving 15 bases between the germline ends. CDR1 and CDR2 from the germline V gene are ENHRY and SYGVKD. This CDR3 has 15 residues. The CDR3 sequence: CAISEGGPRGQPQHF. The CDR3, as DNA: TGTGCCATCAGTGAGGGCGGGCCCCGGGGGCAGCCCCAGCATTTT.

The rearrangement links TRBV27 to TRBJ2-1; 8 bases agree with TRBD2. Germline trimming cut 6 bases from V and 1 base from J; bases unmatched to any gene: 14. This CDR3 contains 18 residues. Germline V gives CDR1 MNHEY, CDR2 SMNVEV (reference sequence). CDR3 sequence: CASSTFLTKRESYNEQFF. The CDR3 DNA reads as TGTGCCAGCAGCACGTTCCTCACAAAGCGGGAGTCCTACAATGAGCAGTTCTTC.

The V gene is TRBV6-1, the J gene TRBJ2-2; perhaps TRBD1 as D (6 bases). V lost 5 bases, J lost 4 bases, and 14 bases lay in between. The CDR3 spans 15 residues. CDR1 MNHNS and CDR2 SASEGT come from the germline V gene. The CDR3 protein is CASSPRTAGTGELFF. The CDR3 nucleotides are TGTGCCAGCAGTCCCCGGACAGCCGGCACCGGGGAGCTGTTTTTT.

This chain joins TRBV10-3 and TRBJ2-3; no reliable D call. Per the germline V gene, CDR1 is ENHRY and CDR2 is SYGVKD. Trimming removed 2 bases from V and 3 bases from J, with 9 bases in between. The CDR3 is made up of 14 amino acids. The CDR3 protein is CAISEALMTDTQYF. DNA of the CDR3: TGTGCCATCAGTGAGGCCCTAATGACAGATACGCAGTATTTT.

J is TRBJ2-2 and V is TRBV7-9, with TRBD1 identical over 9 bases. The junction had 4 bases not matched to a gene; V was cut back by 7 bases and J by 13 bases. The CDR3 is made up of 11 amino acids. CDR1 is SEHNR and CDR2 is FQNEAQ in the germline V gene (reference sequence). In DNA, the CDR3 is TGTGCCAGCACCGAGGACAGGGGGCTGTTTTTT. It specifies CASTEDRGLFF.

The chain joins TRBV5-6 to TRBJ2-7; 11 bases align to TRBD2. CDR1 and CDR2 (germline): SGHDT, YYEEEE. This CDR3 has 14 residues. The V gene end was trimmed by 4 bases and the J gene end by 10 bases; junction bases not matched to a gene: 10. DNA for the CDR3: TGTGCCAGCAGCGAGGAGGGACTAGCGGTCCATCAGTACTTC. Its translation: CASSEEGLAVHQYF.

The chain recombines TRBV5-6 with TRBJ1-4; no clear D. Germline loops: CDR1 SGHDT, CDR2 YYEEEE. The CDR3 has 13 amino acids. V gave up 4 bases and J gave up 7 bases, with 11 bases separating them. CDR3 DNA sequence: TGTGCCAGCAGCCGCCTCGCCGGTGAAAAACTGTTTTTT. It codes for CASSRLAGEKLFF.

This clone was found a few times. The chain employs TRBV6-6 and TRBJ1-4; TRBD1 agrees at 9 bases. There are 14 residues in the CDR3. V gave up 5 bases and J gave up 3 bases; unmatched junction bases: 1. Looked up from germline, CDR1 is MNHNY and CDR2 is SVGAGI (reference sequence). The CDR3 nucleotides are TGTGCCAGCAGTACAGGGGGCCCTAATGAAAAACTGTTTTTT. Amino acid sequence: CASSTGGPNEKLFF.